Sequencing of this T cell receptor beta chain was carried out in a study of shared clonotypes between healthy human individuals. Overall study results and limits: With several donors compared, 4% to 5.5% of naive CD4 clonotypes were shared.

The CDR3 is 14 amino acids. V lost 5 bases and J lost 5; bases outside the gene matches: 7. CDR1 PRHDT and CDR2 FYEKMQ come from the germline V gene (reference sequence). This table comes from immunoSEQ multiplex PCR, and its TCRdb copy is limited to in-frame clones, with some not included. The table shows 2 million to 2.5 million clones, with approximately 96% occurring only once. Healthy adults negative for HIV, lacking recent acute infections or vaccinations, served as donors. The CD4+ fraction was divided into a CD45RA+ naive subset and a CD45RA-negative memory subset. A note on this clone: Its antigen is still unknown.

Sequencing was done on a sample of naive CD4+ T cells sorted from blood. The sample's subset: CD45RA+ positively selected. This rearrangement joins TRBV13 to TRBJ2-5; 8 bases agree with TRBD2. This clonotype was sampled from a man younger than 35 in good health. This chain's CDR3 is CASSPPQRGETQYF. CDR3 bases: TGTGCCAGCAGCCCCCCCCAGCGGGGGGAGACCCAGTACTTC.